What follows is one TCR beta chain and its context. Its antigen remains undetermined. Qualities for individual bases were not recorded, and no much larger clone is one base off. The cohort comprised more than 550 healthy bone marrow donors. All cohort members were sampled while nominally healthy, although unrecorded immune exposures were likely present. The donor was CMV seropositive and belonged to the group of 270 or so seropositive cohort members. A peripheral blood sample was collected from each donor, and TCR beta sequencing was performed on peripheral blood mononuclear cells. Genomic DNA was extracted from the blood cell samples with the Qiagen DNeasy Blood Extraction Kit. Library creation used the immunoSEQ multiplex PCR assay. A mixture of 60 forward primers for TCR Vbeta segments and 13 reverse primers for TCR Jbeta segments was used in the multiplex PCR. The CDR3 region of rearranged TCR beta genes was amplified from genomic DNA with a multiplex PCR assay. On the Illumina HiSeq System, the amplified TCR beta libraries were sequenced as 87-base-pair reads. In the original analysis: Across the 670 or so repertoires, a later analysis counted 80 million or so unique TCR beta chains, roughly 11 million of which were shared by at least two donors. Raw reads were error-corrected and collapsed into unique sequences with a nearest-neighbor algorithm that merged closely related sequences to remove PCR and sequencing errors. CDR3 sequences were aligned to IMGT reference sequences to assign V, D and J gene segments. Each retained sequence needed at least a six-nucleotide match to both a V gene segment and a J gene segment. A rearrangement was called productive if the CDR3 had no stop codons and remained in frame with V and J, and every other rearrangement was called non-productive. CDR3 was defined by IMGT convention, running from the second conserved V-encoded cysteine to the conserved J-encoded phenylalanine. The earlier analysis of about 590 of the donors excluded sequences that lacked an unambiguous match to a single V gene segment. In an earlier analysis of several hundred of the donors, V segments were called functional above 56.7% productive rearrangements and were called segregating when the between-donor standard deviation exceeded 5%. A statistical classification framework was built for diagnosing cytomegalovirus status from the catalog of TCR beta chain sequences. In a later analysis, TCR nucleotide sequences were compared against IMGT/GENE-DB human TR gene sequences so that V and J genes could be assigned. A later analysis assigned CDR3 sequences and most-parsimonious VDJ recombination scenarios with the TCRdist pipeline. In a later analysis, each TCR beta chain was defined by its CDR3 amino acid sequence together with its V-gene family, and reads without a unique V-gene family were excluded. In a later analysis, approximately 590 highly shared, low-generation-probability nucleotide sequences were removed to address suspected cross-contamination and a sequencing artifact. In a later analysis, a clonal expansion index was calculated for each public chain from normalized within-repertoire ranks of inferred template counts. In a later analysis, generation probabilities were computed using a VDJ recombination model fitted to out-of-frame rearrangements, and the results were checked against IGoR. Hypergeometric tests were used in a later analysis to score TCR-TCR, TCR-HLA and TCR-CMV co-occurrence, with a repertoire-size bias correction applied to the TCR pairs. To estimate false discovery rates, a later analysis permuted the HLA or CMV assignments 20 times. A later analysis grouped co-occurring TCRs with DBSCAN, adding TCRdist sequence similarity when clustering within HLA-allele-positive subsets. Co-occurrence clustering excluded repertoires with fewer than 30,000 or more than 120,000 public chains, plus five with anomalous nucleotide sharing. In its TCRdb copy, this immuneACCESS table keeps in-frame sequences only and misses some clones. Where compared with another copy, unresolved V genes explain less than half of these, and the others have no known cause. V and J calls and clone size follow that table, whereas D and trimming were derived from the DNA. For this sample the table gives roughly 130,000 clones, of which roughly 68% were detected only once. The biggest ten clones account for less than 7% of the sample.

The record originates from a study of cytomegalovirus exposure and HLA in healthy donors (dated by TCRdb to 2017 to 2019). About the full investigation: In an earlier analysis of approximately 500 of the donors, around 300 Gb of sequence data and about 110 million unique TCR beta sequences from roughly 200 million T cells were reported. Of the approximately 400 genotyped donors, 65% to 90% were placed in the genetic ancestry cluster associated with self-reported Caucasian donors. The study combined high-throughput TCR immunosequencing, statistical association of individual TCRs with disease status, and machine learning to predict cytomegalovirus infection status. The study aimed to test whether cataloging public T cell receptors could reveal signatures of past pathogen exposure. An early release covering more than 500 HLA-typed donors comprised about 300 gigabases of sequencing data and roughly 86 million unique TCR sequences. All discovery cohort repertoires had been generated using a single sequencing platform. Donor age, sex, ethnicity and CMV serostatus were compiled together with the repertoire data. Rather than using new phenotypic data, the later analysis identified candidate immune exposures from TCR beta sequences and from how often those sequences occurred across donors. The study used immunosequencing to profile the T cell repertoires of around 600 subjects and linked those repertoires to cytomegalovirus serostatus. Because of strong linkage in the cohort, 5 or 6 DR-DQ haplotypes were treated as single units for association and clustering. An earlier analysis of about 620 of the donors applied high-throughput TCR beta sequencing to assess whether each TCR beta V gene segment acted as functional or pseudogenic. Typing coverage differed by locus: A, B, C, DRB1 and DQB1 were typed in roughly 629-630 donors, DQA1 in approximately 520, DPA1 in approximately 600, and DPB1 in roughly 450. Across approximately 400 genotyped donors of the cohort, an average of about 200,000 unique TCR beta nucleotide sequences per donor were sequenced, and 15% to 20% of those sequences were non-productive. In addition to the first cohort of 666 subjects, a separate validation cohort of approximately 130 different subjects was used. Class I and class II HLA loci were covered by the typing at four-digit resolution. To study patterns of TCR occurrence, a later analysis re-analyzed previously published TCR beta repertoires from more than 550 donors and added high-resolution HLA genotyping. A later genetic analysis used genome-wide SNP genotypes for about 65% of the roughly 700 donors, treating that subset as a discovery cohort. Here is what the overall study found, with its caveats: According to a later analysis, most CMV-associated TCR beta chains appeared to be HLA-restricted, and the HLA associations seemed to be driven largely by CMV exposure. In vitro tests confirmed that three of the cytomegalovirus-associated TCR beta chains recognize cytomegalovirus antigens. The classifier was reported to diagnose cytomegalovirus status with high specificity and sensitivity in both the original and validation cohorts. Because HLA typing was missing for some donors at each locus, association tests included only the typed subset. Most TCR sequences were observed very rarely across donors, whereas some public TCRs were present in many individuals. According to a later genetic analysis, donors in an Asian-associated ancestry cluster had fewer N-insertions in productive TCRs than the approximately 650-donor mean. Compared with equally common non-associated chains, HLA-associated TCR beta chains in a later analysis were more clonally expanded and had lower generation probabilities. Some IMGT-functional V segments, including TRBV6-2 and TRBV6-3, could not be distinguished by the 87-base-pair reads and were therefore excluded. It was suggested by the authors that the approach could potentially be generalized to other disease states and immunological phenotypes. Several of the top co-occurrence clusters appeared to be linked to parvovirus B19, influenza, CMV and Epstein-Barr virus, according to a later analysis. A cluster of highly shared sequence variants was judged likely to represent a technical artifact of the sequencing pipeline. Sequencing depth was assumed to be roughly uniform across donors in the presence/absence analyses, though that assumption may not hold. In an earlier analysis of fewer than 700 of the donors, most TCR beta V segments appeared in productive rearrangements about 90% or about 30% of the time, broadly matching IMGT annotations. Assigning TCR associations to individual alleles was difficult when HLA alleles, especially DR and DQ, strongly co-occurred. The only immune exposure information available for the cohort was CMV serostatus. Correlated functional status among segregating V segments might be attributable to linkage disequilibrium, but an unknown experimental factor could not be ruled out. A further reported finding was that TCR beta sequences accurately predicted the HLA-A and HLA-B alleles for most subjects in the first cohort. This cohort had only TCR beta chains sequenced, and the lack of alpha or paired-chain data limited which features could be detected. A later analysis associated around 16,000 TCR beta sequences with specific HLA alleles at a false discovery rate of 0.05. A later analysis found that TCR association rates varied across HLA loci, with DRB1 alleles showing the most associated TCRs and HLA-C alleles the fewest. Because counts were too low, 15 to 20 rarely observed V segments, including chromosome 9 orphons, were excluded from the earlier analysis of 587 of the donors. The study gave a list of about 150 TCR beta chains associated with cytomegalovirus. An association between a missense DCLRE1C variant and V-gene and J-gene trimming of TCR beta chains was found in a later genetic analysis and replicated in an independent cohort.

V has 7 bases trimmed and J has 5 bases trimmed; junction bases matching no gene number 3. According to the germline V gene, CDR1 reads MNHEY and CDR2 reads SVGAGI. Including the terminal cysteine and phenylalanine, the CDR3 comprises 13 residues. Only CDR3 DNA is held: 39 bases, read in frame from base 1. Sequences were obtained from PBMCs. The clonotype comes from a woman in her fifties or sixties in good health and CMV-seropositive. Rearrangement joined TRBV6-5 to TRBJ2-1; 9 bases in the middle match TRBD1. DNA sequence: TGTGCCAGCACTAGGACAGGGGACAATGAGCAGTTCTTC. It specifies CASTRTGDNEQFF.